What follows are 26 T cell receptor beta chains derived from one specimen sequenced in a study of Ad26.COV2.S vaccination and SARS-CoV-2 variants. Method: immunoSEQ multiplex PCR; TCRdb's copy keeps in-frame clones and lacks some. Of around 450,000 clones in the sample, approximately 89% were seen once. Treatment: some 19 received Ad26.COV2.S at low or high dose, single or two shots; 5 received placebo; per-sample allocation not given. Day 63 after the first vaccine or placebo injection was the time point for sampling. Source: peripheral blood, taken in a trial of Ad26.COV2.S vaccine versus placebo. Receptors were obtained from a person between 18 and 65 years old who received the Ad26.COV2.S COVID-19 vaccine or a placebo.

The V and J genes are TRBV9 and TRBJ2-7; 8 bases fit TRBD2. The ends lost 4 bases at V and 5 bases at J; junction bases unmatched: 5. Germline V gives CDR1 SGDLS, CDR2 YYNGEE. The CDR3 runs 13 residues. CDR3 DNA sequence: TGTGCCAGCAGCCTTCGGCGGGAGGACGAGCAGTACTTC. The encoded protein is CASSLRREDEQYF. Filled out from reference TRBV9 and TRBJ2-7, the complete variable domain reads DSGVTQTPKHLITATGQRVTLRCSPRSGDLSVYWYQQSLDQGLQFLIQYYNGEERAKGNILERFSAQQFPDLHSELNLSSLELGDSALYFCASSLRREDEQYFGPGTRLTVT.

The chain is built from TRBV24-1 and TRBJ2-3, with TRBD1 matching over 11 bases. The germline V gene has CDR1 KGHDR and CDR2 SFDVKD. Trimming cost V 1 base and J 3 bases; bases outside gene matches: 5. The CDR3 extends over 17 amino acids. In nucleotides, the CDR3 is TGTGCCACCAGTGATTTTTGGACAGGGGGCTTAACAGATACGCAGTATTTT. This codes for CATSDFWTGGLTDTQYF.

This chain connects TRBV7-2 to TRBJ1-2, with D possibly matching TRBD1 (5 bases). V lost 1 base and J lost 8, with 17 bases in between. The germline V gene has CDR1 SGHTA and CDR2 FQGNSA. The CDR3 runs to 15 residues. CDR3 in amino acids: CASSLEARAFGGYTF. The CDR3 DNA is TGTGCCAGCAGCTTAGAAGCCAGGGCCTTCGGGGGCTACACCTTC.

This clone is a singleton in its sample. The rearrangement links TRBV5-4 to TRBJ2-3; D possibly matches TRBD1 or TRBD2 (5 bases each). Germline CDR1 reads SGHNT; CDR2 reads YYREEE (reference sequence). The CDR3 sequence is 14 residues long. Trimming shortened V by 1 base and J by 2 bases, and 8 bases separated the two germline ends. The CDR3 loop reads CASSLKGTTDTQYF. The DNA of the CDR3 is TGTGCCAGCAGCTTGAAAGGGACCACAGATACGCAGTATTTT.

This chain joins TRBV4-3 and TRBJ1-1, with TRBD1 matching over 7 bases. CDR3 length: 15 amino acids. V trimming: 5 bases; J trimming: 2 bases; junction bases outside the gene matches: 8. CDR1 and CDR2 from the germline V gene are LGHNA and YSLEER. The CDR3 DNA is TGCGCCAGCAGCGCCGGACCAGGGGGAAACACTGAAGCTTTCTTT. Amino acid sequence: CASSAGPGGNTEAFF.

V and J are TRBV18 and TRBJ1-1; 8 positions agree with TRBD1. Per the germline V gene, CDR1 is KGHSH and CDR2 is LQKENI. The V gene end was trimmed by 3 bases and the J gene end by 5 bases; junction bases not matched to a gene: 14. CDR3 length equals 17 residues. The CDR3 reads CASSPQGAHEVPTEAFF. CDR3 nucleotide sequence: TGTGCCAGCTCACCCCAGGGGGCTCACGAAGTCCCGACTGAAGCTTTCTTT.

Only one count was recorded for this clone. The V and J genes are TRBV3-1 (or the pseudogene TRBV3-2) and TRBJ1-5; D unresolved. Per germline, CDR1 LGHDT and CDR2 YNNKEL (reference sequence). V was pared by 4 bases and J by 7 bases, with 14 bases between. CDR3 length equals 14 residues. The CDR3 loop is CASSPTLFQQPQHF. CDR3 DNA: TGTGCCAGCAGCCCGACGCTTTTTCAACAGCCCCAGCATTTT.

V gene TRBV6-5 combines with J gene TRBJ1-1; D ambiguous. From germline, CDR1 is MNHEY and CDR2 SVGAGI. The CDR3 sequence is 12 residues long. The germline V and J ends were trimmed by 7 bases and 7 bases, with 13 bases remaining between them. For the CDR3, the DNA is TGTGCCAGCAACGACGGCGTCCTTGAAGCTTTCTTT. The encoded protein is CASNDGVLEAFF.

V is TRBV19 and J is TRBJ1-4; D call uncertain. The germline V gene has CDR1 LNHDA and CDR2 SQIVND (reference sequence). V was shortened by 6 bases and J by 8 bases, with 16 bases between the two germline ends. This CDR3 is built from 14 residues. The CDR3 DNA is TGTGCCAGTAGGGGGTCTCCGGGGAGAGAAAAACTGTTTTTT. Protein product: CASRGSPGREKLFF.

The sample holds one count of this clone. The chain is built from TRBV3-1 (or the pseudogene TRBV3-2) and TRBJ1-1; TRBD1 aligns across 11 bases. The CDR3 is 16 amino acids. Germline CDR1 LGHDT, CDR2 YNNKEL (reference sequence). V dropped 4 bases and J dropped 6; count of bases not matched to a gene: 10. The DNA of the CDR3 is TGTGCCAGCAGCCCCCGAGGGACAGGGGGTAGCGCTGAAGCTTTCTTT. Protein product: CASSPRGTGGSAEAFF.

The chain uses TRBV7-2 and TRBJ2-6, with D possibly being TRBD1 (6 bases). Germline V CDR1 and CDR2: SGHTA, FQGNSA. The CDR3 covers 16 residues. V was cut by 5 bases and J by 2 bases, with 13 bases left in between. CDR3 region: CASSTRAGAGANVLTF. CDR3 in DNA: TGTGCCAGCAGCACGAGAGCAGGGGCTGGGGCCAACGTCCTGACTTTC.

The rearrangement uses TRBV5-4 and TRBJ2-7; TRBD1 is a possible D gene (5 bases). This CDR3 has 12 residues. Trimming removed 4 bases at V and 3 bases at J, with 8 bases between. Germline CDR1 SGHNT, CDR2 YYREEE (reference sequence). The CDR3 reads CASSRDSYEQYV. The CDR3 DNA is TGTGCCAGCAGCCGCGACAGCTACGAGCAGTACGTC.

The chain combines TRBV6-2 or TRBV6-3 with TRBJ2-7; D is possibly TRBD1 (6 bases). The CDR3 sequence is 12 residues long. CDR1 MNHEY and CDR2 SVGEGT come from the germline V gene. The V and J ends lost 6 bases and 2 bases respectively, with 8 bases between them. Here the CDR3 DNA reads TGTGCCAGCAGCCGGGACACCTACGAGCAGTACGTC. Its protein product is CASSRDTYEQYV.

This clone was picked up one time. The chain employs TRBV10-2 and TRBJ1-5; D possibly corresponds to TRBD1 (6 bases). V was shortened by 6 bases and J by 7 bases, with 13 bases between the two germline ends. The CDR3 extends over 13 amino acids. Germline V gene sequence: CDR1 WSHSY, CDR2 SAAADI. CDR3 in amino acids: CASREGGIQPQHF. The CDR3 region has the DNA TGCGCCAGCAGGGAGGGGGGCATCCAGCCCCAGCATTTT.

V usage is TRBV6-1 and J usage is TRBJ1-2, with a tentative D call TRBD1 (5 bases). The CDR3 contains 12 residues. Germline V CDR1 and CDR2: MNHNS, SASEGT. Between the trimmed V and J ends, which lost 3 bases and 7 bases, there was a span of 9 bases. CDR3 sequence: CASSEQGGGYTF. CDR3 sequence (DNA): TGTGCCAGCAGTGAGCAGGGTGGTGGCTACACCTTC.

CDR3 DNA sequence: TGTGCCAGCAGCCACCCTCTCAATAGTTCACCCCTCCACTTT. It codes for CASSHPLNSSPLHF. This chain links TRBV7-3 with TRBJ1-6; D is undetermined. Germline lookup yields CDR1 SGHTA and CDR2 FQGTGA. This CDR3 comprises 14 residues. Trimming took off 5 bases at V and 9 bases at J, with 14 bases between the two ends.

This sequence joins TRBV5-5 and TRBJ2-1; D is uncertain. CDR3 size: 16 residues. Germline V gene lookup returns CDR1 SGHKS and CDR2 YYEKEE (reference sequence). V was cut by 0 bases and J by 2 bases, with 12 bases left in between. This CDR3 reads CASSLGWSAAYNEQFF. In nucleotides, the CDR3 is TGTGCCAGCAGCTTGGGGTGGAGCGCCGCCTACAATGAGCAGTTCTTC.

The chain employs TRBV6-5 and TRBJ2-7; D remains unclear. The CDR3 extends over 11 amino acids. Looked up from germline, CDR1 is MNHEY and CDR2 is SVGAGI. V gave up 0 bases and J gave up 6 bases, with 3 bases separating them. CDR3 residues: CASSYSSEQYF. The CDR3, as DNA: TGTGCCAGCAGTTACTCAAGCGAGCAGTACTTC.

CDR3 in DNA: TGTGCCAGCAGTTTAGACAGGACTGAAGCTTTCTTT. As protein: CASSLDRTEAFF. The rearrangement joins TRBV12-3 or TRBV12-4 to TRBJ1-1, with D perhaps TRBD1 (5 bases). There are 12 residues in the CDR3. With 1 base removed from V and 5 bases from J, the gap between germline ends came to 5 bases.

The J gene is TRBJ2-3, the V gene TRBV9; TRBD2 aligns across 11 bases. Germline CDR1 SGDLS, CDR2 YYNGEE. The CDR3 runs to 16 residues. The trim removed 3 bases at V and 2 bases at J, leaving 5 bases unmatched. Here the CDR3 DNA reads TGTGCCAGCAGCGAGGGGACTAGCGGTTACACAGATACGCAGTATTTT. It encodes CASSEGTSGYTDTQYF.

The chain uses TRBV29-1 and TRBJ1-1; weak D call: TRBD1 (6 bases). The CDR3 covers 13 residues. The ends were cut back, 4 bases at V and 5 bases at J, with 14 bases in the middle. Germline CDR1 SQVTM, CDR2 ANQGSEA. The CDR3 here is CSVVQGLWTEAFF. For the CDR3, the DNA is TGCAGCGTTGTGCAGGGGTTGTGGACTGAAGCTTTCTTT. The full variable domain, in which reference TRBV29-1 and TRBJ1-1 provide the parts outside the CDR3, is SAVISQKPSRDICQRGTSLTIQCQVDSQVTMMFWYRQQPGQSLTLIATANQGSEATYESGFVIDKFPISRPNLTFSTLTVSNMSPEDSSIYLCSVVQGLWTEAFFGQGTRLTVV.

V and J are TRBV6-2 or TRBV6-3 and TRBJ1-6, with D possibly TRBD1 on 5 matching bases. The CDR3 spans 13 residues. The germline gives CDR1 MNHEY, CDR2 SVGEGT. Trimming took 4 bases from V and 6 from J, leaving 7 bases between them. The CDR3 reads CASSWGPNSPLHF. The CDR3 DNA sequence: TGTGCCAGCAGTTGGGGACCTAATTCACCCCTCCACTTT.

The rearrangement joins TRBV24-1 to TRBJ1-2; D gene ambiguous. The germline V and J ends were trimmed by 3 bases and 8 bases, with 15 bases remaining between them. The CDR3 is 14 amino acids. Germline V gene sequence: CDR1 KGHDR, CDR2 SFDVKD. The CDR3 DNA reads as TGTGCCACCAGTGATGGTCGCGGCCTGGGGGGCTACACCTTC. This encodes CATSDGRGLGGYTF.

The rearrangement uses TRBV18 and TRBJ2-7; D may be TRBD2 (5 bases). The CDR3 consists of 14 residues. Germline values: CDR1 KGHSH, CDR2 LQKENI. V gave up 4 bases and J gave up 0 bases, with 10 bases separating them. CDR3 protein: CASSQAGNSYEQYF. The CDR3 DNA is TGTGCCAGCTCACAGGCCGGGAACTCCTACGAGCAGTACTTC.

This clone was counted a few times. The CDR3 DNA is TGTGCCAGCGTCGACCAGGGGGGCTACAATGAGCAGTTCTTC. Its translation: CASVDQGGYNEQFF. This chain links TRBV13 with TRBJ2-1, with a tentative D call TRBD1 (7 bases). Trimming left V 8 bases short and J 3 bases short, with 14 bases between. From germline, CDR1 is PRHDT and CDR2 FYEKMQ (reference sequence). This CDR3 has 14 amino acids. The whole variable domain, filled in from reference TRBV13 and TRBJ2-1, reads AAGVIQSPRHLIKEKRETATLKCYPIPRHDTVYWYQQGPGQDPQFLISFYEKMQSDKGSIPDRFSAQQFSDYHSELNMSSLELGDSALYFCASVDQGGYNEQFFGPGTRLTVL.

This chain uses TRBV3-1 (or the pseudogene TRBV3-2) with TRBJ2-1, with 9 bases aligning to TRBD2. V lost 2 bases and J lost 5; bases outside the gene matches: 1. CDR1 LGHDT and CDR2 YNNKEL come from the germline V gene (reference sequence). The CDR3 is 14 residues long. CDR3 loop: CASSQSSGNNEQFF. CDR3 nucleotide sequence: TGTGCCAGCAGCCAATCTAGCGGGAACAATGAGCAGTTCTTC.